A single sample is the source of the 32 T cell receptor beta chains below, sequenced in a study of cytomegalovirus exposure and HLA in healthy donors. PCR amplification relied on 60 Vbeta primers (plus 13 Jbeta primers). Repertoires were generated with immunoSEQ multiplex PCR, while TCRdb's copy carries only in-frame clones and drops some. Here the sample spans 95,000 to 100,000 clones, 75% to 80% being singletons. Sequencing was carried out using PBMCs. The source is a female donor in good health and CMV-seronegative.

This chain joins TRBV4-2 and TRBJ2-7; 12 positions agree with TRBD2. Germline-derived CDR1 and CDR2 are LGHNA and YNFKEQ. This CDR3 spans 17 amino acids. The junction had 8 bases not matched to a gene; V was cut back by 3 bases and J by 2 bases. The CDR3 region has the DNA TGTGCCAGCAGCCACCCCGGGCTAGCGGGAGGGGCCTACGAGCAGTACTTC. It yields the protein CASSHPGLAGGAYEQYF.

This chain uses TRBV2 with TRBJ2-5, with 13 bases identical to TRBD2. Germline V lookup: CDR1 SNHLY, CDR2 FYNNEI. CDR3 length: 15 residues. Trimming took 4 bases from V and 5 from J; bases not matched to a gene: 4. The CDR3 reads CASSGTSGGRETQYF. Here the CDR3 DNA reads TGTGCCAGCAGTGGGACTAGCGGGGGTCGGGAGACCCAGTACTTC.

This clone has only a few counts. The genes are TRBV5-4 and TRBJ1-1, with a weak D call TRBD1 (5 bases). Trimming took 0 bases from V and 8 from J, leaving 14 bases between them. Germline V CDR1 and CDR2: SGHNT, YYREEE (reference sequence). The CDR3 has 14 residues. The CDR3 reads CASSLVGVGGEAFF. The CDR3 DNA reads as TGTGCCAGCAGCTTGGTTGGTGTTGGGGGGGAAGCTTTCTTT.

CDR3 DNA: TGTGCCAGCAGTCAAATTCAGGGGTTCCGATCCGACACTGAAGCTTTCTTT. Translated: CASSQIQGFRSDTEAFF. The chain links TRBV27 to TRBJ1-1, with a weak D call TRBD1 (6 bases). Trimming removed 5 bases from V and 3 bases from J, with 22 bases in between. Germline V gene lookup returns CDR1 MNHEY and CDR2 SMNVEV (reference sequence). CDR3 length: 17 residues.

This chain uses TRBV2 with TRBJ2-1, with TRBD1 matching 10 bases. CDR3 length: 15 amino acids. The ends lost 7 bases at V and 5 bases at J; junction bases unmatched: 8. Germline V gene lookup returns CDR1 SNHLY and CDR2 FYNNEI. CDR3 in amino acids: CASMRDRGNNNEQFF. The DNA of the CDR3 is TGTGCCAGCATGAGGGACAGGGGAAATAACAATGAGCAGTTCTTC.

This clone was seen a handful of times. The chain employs TRBV28 and TRBJ1-2; the match to TRBD1 covers 7 bases. From germline, CDR1 is MDHEN and CDR2 SYDVKM. V dropped 7 bases and J dropped 2; count of bases not matched to a gene: 4. The CDR3 extends over 13 amino acids. CDR3 region: CASTTGSNYGYTF. The CDR3 nucleotides read TGTGCCAGCACGACAGGGTCCAACTATGGCTACACCTTC.

The rearrangement links TRBV28 to TRBJ2-7; TRBD2 agrees at 7 bases. The ends lost 7 bases at V and 3 bases at J; junction bases unmatched: 18. Germline V gives CDR1 MDHEN, CDR2 SYDVKM. CDR3 length: 17 residues. The CDR3 loop is CASTRLVRDWEGYEQYF. The CDR3 DNA sequence: TGTGCCAGCACCAGATTGGTGAGGGATTGGGAGGGCTACGAGCAGTACTTC.

The chain joins TRBV19 to TRBJ2-7, with a tentative D call TRBD2 (5 bases). The V gene's germline CDR1 is LNHDA and CDR2 SQIVND (reference sequence). V was cut by 3 bases and J by 7 bases, with 13 bases left in between. The CDR3 runs 13 residues. CDR3 coding DNA: TGTGCCAGTAGTATGGCCTCCCCGGGGGAGCAGTACTTC. Encoded protein: CASSMASPGEQYF.

This clone occurred a few times. The rearrangement links TRBV7-9 to TRBJ2-7; D possibly corresponds to TRBD2 (7 bases). Germline loops: CDR1 SEHNR, CDR2 FQNEAQ (reference sequence). The CDR3 totals 14 residues. Trimming took 2 bases from V and 6 from J, leaving 14 bases between them. In DNA form, the CDR3 reads TGTGCCAGCAGCTTAAGGGGGGGTACGAGCGAGCAGTACTTC. The encoded protein is CASSLRGGTSEQYF.

Only a few counts were recorded for this clone. The chain carries TRBV6-1 and TRBJ2-1; 9 bases match TRBD1. V shed 4 bases, J shed 9 bases, and the junction held 10 bases outside the gene matches. Germline assignment: CDR1 MNHNS and CDR2 SASEGT. CDR3 length: 15 residues. This CDR3 reads CASSGRQGEGSEQFF. CDR3 DNA: TGTGCCAGCAGTGGCCGACAGGGGGAGGGGTCTGAGCAGTTCTTC.

This clone was counted between two and nine times. V and J are TRBV5-6 and TRBJ1-4; D gene ambiguous. V was pared by 4 bases and J by 6 bases, with 16 bases between. The CDR3 runs 15 residues. Germline CDR1 reads SGHDT; CDR2 reads YYEEEE. CDR3 sequence: CASSRRGWADEKLFF. In DNA form, the CDR3 reads TGTGCCAGCAGCCGGAGAGGGTGGGCAGATGAAAAACTGTTTTTT.

The V and J genes are TRBV30 and TRBJ1-5; possibly TRBD1 for D (5 bases). Looked up from germline, CDR1 is GTSNPN and CDR2 is SVGIG (reference sequence). The CDR3 is 13 amino acids. V was cut by 1 base and J by 4 bases, with 8 bases left in between. The CDR3 loop is CAWSARDNQPQHF. DNA of the CDR3: TGTGCCTGGAGTGCCAGGGATAATCAGCCCCAGCATTTT.

The chain has TRBV11-1 and TRBJ1-6; D is uncertain. Trimming stripped 4 bases from V and 9 bases from J, with 19 bases between. From germline, CDR1 is SGHAT and CDR2 FQDESV (reference sequence). The CDR3 has 16 amino acids. Written as DNA, the CDR3 is TGTGCCAGCAGCTCCGGGCGAGGGCGTTCGGGTTCACCCCTCCACTTT. Its protein is CASSSGRGRSGSPLHF.

J is TRBJ2-7 and V is TRBV2; D perhaps matches TRBD1 (6 bases). The V gene lost 6 bases and the J gene lost 3 bases, with 12 bases spanning the gap. Germline loops: CDR1 SNHLY, CDR2 FYNNEI. This CDR3 is built from 13 residues. In nucleotides, the CDR3 is TGTGCCAGCAGCCCCGGGACAAGCTACGAGCAGTACTTC. Encoded protein: CASSPGTSYEQYF.

The V and J genes are TRBV6-6 and TRBJ1-2, with D uncertain. Trimming stripped 7 bases from V and 8 bases from J, with 20 bases between. The CDR3 is made up of 14 amino acids. Germline V lookup: CDR1 MNHNY, CDR2 SVGAGI (reference sequence). The CDR3 here is CASTSGEVPIGYTF. The DNA of the CDR3 is TGTGCCAGCACCTCCGGGGAAGTTCCCATCGGCTACACCTTC.

Comment on this clone: Other DNA sequences of this sample code for an identical CDR3. The chain is built from TRBV7-3 and TRBJ2-7; 9 bases match TRBD1. The CDR3 length is 15 residues. Looked up from germline, CDR1 is SGHTA and CDR2 is FQGTGA. With V trimmed by 2 bases and J by 0 bases, 2 bases remained unmatched. The DNA for the CDR3 is TGTGCCAGCAGCTTAGGACAGGGGTCCTCCTACGAGCAGTACTTC. Translated: CASSLGQGSSYEQYF.

CDR3 bases: TGCGCCAGCAGCTCCTGGACAGGGGGCGAGACTGAAGCTTTCTTT. This codes for CASSSWTGGETEAFF. The V call is TRBV5-1, the J call TRBJ1-1, with TRBD1 matching over 11 bases. The germline V gene has CDR1 SGHRS and CDR2 YFSETQ. V shed 3 bases, J shed 5 bases, and the junction held 6 bases outside the gene matches. The CDR3 has 15 amino acids.

The genes are TRBV5-6 and TRBJ1-1; no reliable D call. CDR3 length equals 11 residues. Germline CDR1 and CDR2: SGHDT and YYEEEE. V lost 4 bases to trimming and J lost 3 bases, with 4 bases between them. CDR3 nucleotide sequence: TGTGCCAGCAGCCGGGACACTGAAGCTTTCTTT. This encodes CASSRDTEAFF. The full variable domain, rest sourced from reference TRBV5-6 and TRBJ1-1, is DAGVTQSPTHLIKTRGQQVTLRCSPKSGHDTVSWYQQALGQGPQFIFQYYEEEERQRGNFPDRFSGHQFPNYSSELNVNALLLGDSALYLCASSRDTEAFFGQGTRLTVV.

J is TRBJ2-7 and V is TRBV28, with TRBD2 matching 12 bases. Germline assignment: CDR1 MDHEN and CDR2 SYDVKM. The CDR3 has 21 residues. Trimming removed 1 base from V and 3 bases from J; junction bases left unmatched: 19. The CDR3 loop is CASSLSLTGTSGQPDYYEQYF. The DNA of the CDR3 is TGTGCCAGCAGTTTATCCCTTACCGGGACTAGCGGGCAACCGGACTACTACGAGCAGTACTTC.

The rearrangement joins TRBV2 to TRBJ1-3; D might be TRBD1 (5 bases). The length of the CDR3 is 13 residues. CDR1 and CDR2 (germline): SNHLY, FYNNEI. Deletions cut 8 bases from V and 1 base from J, with 9 bases between. The CDR3, as DNA: TGTGCCAGCGGGGGAGGTTCTGGAAACACCATATATTTT. Amino acid sequence: CASGGGSGNTIYF.

The rearrangement links TRBV19 to TRBJ2-2; a weak D match, TRBD1 (6 bases). Germline V gives CDR1 LNHDA, CDR2 SQIVND (reference sequence). The CDR3 is 16 amino acids. Trimming removed 5 bases from V and 5 bases from J, with 18 bases in between. The DNA for the CDR3 is TGTGCCAGTAGTCCTATATCGGGACAAGTAACCGGGGAGCTGTTTTTT. Translated: CASSPISGQVTGELFF. Full variable domain (remainder filled in from reference TRBV19 and TRBJ2-2): DGGITQSPKYLFRKEGQNVTLSCEQNLNHDAMYWYRQDPGQGLRLIYYSQIVNDFQKGDIAEGYSVSREKKESFPLTVTSAQKNPTAFYLCASSPISGQVTGELFFGEGSRLTVL.

The gene calls are TRBV15 and TRBJ2-2; no definite D call. With 0 bases removed from V and 4 bases from J, the gap between germline ends came to 6 bases. CDR3 size: 14 residues. In germline, CDR1 is LNHNV, CDR2 YYDKDF (reference sequence). Here the CDR3 DNA reads TGTGCCACCAGCAGAGAAGCAATCACCGGGGAGCTGTTTTTT. This codes for CATSREAITGELFF.

This clone was counted once. This chain connects TRBV6-1 to TRBJ2-1; maybe TRBD1 (5 bases). Germline CDR1 MNHNS, CDR2 SASEGT. Deletions cut 2 bases from V and 8 bases from J, with 7 bases between. The length of the CDR3 is 12 residues. CDR3 DNA sequence: TGTGCCAGCAGTGAACAGGGCCATGAGCAGTTCTTC. It is translated as CASSEQGHEQFF.

This chain connects TRBV27 to TRBJ1-2; D is possibly TRBD1 (6 bases). In germline, CDR1 is MNHEY, CDR2 SMNVEV (reference sequence). CDR3 length equals 15 residues. Trimming cost V 0 bases and J 3 bases, with 11 bases left between them. CDR3 loop: CASSLSNRDYYGYTF. CDR3 sequence (DNA): TGTGCCAGCAGTTTATCAAACAGGGATTACTATGGCTACACCTTC.

The chain uses TRBV10-3 and TRBJ1-2; D unclear. CDR3 length equals 12 residues. Germline-derived CDR1 and CDR2 are ENHRY and SYGVKD. V was shortened by 0 bases and J by 12 bases, with 11 bases between the two germline ends. Written as DNA, the CDR3 is TGTGCCATCAGTGAGTCCCACCAACCTAACACCTTC. This codes for CAISESHQPNTF.

Comments on this clone: The germline gene is not matched at one end of the junction; a read error may be the cause. The CDR3 spells CASSTQQGSQETQYF. The DNA of the CDR3 is TGTGCTAGCAGCACCCAACAGGGTTCTCAAGAGACCCAGTACTTC. The chain couples TRBV7-7 to TRBJ2-5; the D gene is possibly TRBD1 (6 bases). The CDR3 covers 15 residues. Looked up from germline, CDR1 is SSHAT and CDR2 is FNYEAQ (reference sequence).

V is TRBV23-1 and J is TRBJ1-5; TRBD1 might be the D (5 bases). TRBV23-1 is treated as an ORF (open reading frame) with a function not yet certain. Between the trimmed V and J ends, which lost 5 bases and 5 bases, there was a span of 19 bases. This CDR3 is built from 16 residues. The CDR3 reads CASSDRGGEGDQPQHF. CDR3 sequence (DNA): TGCGCCAGCAGTGATAGGGGCGGGGAAGGCGATCAGCCCCAGCATTTT.

The chain couples TRBV11-2 to TRBJ1-1, with TRBD1 as a possible D gene (5 bases). With 1 base removed from V and 5 bases from J, the gap between germline ends came to 8 bases. Germline assignment: CDR1 SGHAT and CDR2 FQNNGV. The CDR3 spans 13 residues. The CDR3 here is CASSLGGRTEAFF. The CDR3 bases are TGTGCCAGCAGCTTAGGGGGGAGGACTGAAGCTTTCTTT.

This clone was detected once. The rearrangement joins TRBV7-8 to TRBJ2-5; 8 bases match TRBD2. This CDR3 spans 17 amino acids. After removal of 2 bases from V and 2 bases from J, the junction contained 10 bases not matched to a gene. Germline V lookup: CDR1 SGHVS, CDR2 FQNEAQ. CDR3 DNA sequence: TGTGCCAGCAGCTTAACCCTCCCTGGCGGGGGGCAAGAGACCCAGTACTTC. It specifies CASSLTLPGGGQETQYF.

The rearrangement links TRBV7-6 to TRBJ2-7; a possible D gene is TRBD2 (7 bases). Trimming stripped 1 base from V and 5 bases from J, with 15 bases between. CDR3 length: 15 amino acids. In germline, CDR1 is SGHVS, CDR2 FNYEAQ. CDR3 amino acids: CASSLGLGGGDEQYF. DNA of the CDR3: TGTGCCAGCAGCTTAGGGCTGGGAGGGGGGGACGAGCAGTACTTC.

The chain carries TRBV7-9 and TRBJ1-1; 8 nucleotides align to TRBD1. The CDR3 is 14 amino acids. The V gene's germline CDR1 is SEHNR and CDR2 FQNEAQ (reference sequence). V lost 0 bases and J lost 7; bases outside the gene matches: 4. The CDR3 DNA reads TGTGCCAGCAGCTTAGCCCAGGGGGCGGGTGAAGCTTTCTTT. Its translation is CASSLAQGAGEAFF.

The chain carries TRBV9 and TRBJ2-7; TRBD1 might be the D (6 bases). Between the trimmed V and J ends, which lost 4 bases and 1 base, there was a span of 12 bases. Germline V gene lookup returns CDR1 SGDLS and CDR2 YYNGEE. The CDR3 totals 14 residues. CDR3 in amino acids: CASSLTTGSYEQYF. As DNA, the CDR3 is TGTGCCAGCAGCCTTACCACAGGGTCCTACGAGCAGTACTTC.